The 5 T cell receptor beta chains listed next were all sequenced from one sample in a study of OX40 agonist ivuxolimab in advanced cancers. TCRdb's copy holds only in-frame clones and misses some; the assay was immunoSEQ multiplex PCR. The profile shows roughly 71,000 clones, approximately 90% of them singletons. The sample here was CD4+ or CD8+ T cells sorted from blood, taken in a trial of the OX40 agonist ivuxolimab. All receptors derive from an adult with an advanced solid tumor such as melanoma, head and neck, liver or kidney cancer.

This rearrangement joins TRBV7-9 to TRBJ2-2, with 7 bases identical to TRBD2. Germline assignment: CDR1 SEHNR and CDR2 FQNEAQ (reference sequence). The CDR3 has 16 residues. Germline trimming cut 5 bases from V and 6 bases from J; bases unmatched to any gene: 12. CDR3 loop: CASSTDVGGPPGELFF. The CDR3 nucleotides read TGTGCCAGCAGCACCGACGTGGGAGGGCCCCCCGGGGAGCTGTTTTTT.

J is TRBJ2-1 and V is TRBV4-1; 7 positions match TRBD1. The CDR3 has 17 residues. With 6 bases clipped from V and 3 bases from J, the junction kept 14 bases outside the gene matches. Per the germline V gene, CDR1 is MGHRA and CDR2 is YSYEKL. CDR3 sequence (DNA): TGCGCCAGCAGAACTGCATTACAGGGGTTTGACTACAATGAGCAGTTCTTC. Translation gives CASRTALQGFDYNEQFF.

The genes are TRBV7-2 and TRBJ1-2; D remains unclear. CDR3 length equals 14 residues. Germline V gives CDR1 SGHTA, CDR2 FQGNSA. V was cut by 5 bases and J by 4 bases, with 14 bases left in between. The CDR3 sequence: CASSPALASYGYTF. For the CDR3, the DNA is TGTGCCAGCAGCCCGGCGCTCGCGAGCTATGGCTACACCTTC.

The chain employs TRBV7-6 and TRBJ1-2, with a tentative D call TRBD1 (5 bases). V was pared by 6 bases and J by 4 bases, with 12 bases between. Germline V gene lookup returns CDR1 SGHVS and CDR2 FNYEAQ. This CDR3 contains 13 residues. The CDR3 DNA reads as TGTGCCAGCAGTCCGAACGGGGGCTATGGCTACACCTTC. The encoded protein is CASSPNGGYGYTF.

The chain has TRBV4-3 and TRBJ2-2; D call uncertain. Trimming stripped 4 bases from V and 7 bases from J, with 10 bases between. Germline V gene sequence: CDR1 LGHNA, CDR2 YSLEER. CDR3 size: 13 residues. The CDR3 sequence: CASSRTWGGELFF. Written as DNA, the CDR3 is TGCGCCAGCAGCCGCACCTGGGGCGGGGAGCTGTTTTTT.